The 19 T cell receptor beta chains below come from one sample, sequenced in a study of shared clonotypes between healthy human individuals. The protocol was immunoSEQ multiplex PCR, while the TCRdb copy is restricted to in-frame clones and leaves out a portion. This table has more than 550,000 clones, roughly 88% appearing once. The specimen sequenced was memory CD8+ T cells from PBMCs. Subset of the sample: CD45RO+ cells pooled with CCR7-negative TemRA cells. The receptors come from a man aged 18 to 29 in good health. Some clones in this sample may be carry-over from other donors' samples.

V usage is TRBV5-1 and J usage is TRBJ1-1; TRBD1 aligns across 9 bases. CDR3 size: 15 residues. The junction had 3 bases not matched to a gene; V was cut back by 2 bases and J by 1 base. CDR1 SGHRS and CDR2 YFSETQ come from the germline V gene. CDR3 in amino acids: CASSFWTGENTEAFF. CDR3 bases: TGCGCCAGCAGCTTTTGGACAGGGGAGAACACTGAAGCTTTCTTT.

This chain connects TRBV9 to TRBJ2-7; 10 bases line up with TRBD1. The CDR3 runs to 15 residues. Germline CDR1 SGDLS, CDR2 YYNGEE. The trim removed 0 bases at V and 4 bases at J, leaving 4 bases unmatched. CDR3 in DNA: TGTGCCAGCAGCGTAGGAACGGGACAGGGGTACGAGCAGTACTTC. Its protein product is CASSVGTGQGYEQYF.

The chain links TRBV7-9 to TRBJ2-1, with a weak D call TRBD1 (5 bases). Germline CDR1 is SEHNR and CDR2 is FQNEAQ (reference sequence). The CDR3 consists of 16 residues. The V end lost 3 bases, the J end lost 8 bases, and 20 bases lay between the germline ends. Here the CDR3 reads CASSFFPQAGRDEQFF. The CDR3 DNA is TGTGCCAGCAGCTTCTTTCCCCAAGCAGGGCGCGATGAGCAGTTCTTC.

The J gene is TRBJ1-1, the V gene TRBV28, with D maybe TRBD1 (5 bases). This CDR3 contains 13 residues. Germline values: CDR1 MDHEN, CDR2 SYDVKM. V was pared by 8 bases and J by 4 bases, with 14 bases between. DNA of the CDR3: TGTGCCAGCCTCTTGCAGGGTTTCACTGAAGCTTTCTTT. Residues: CASLLQGFTEAFF.

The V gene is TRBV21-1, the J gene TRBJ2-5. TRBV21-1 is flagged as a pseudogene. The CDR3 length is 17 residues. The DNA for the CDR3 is TGTGCCAGCAGCTTCCTACCCTGGAGGGGGTACCAAGAGACCCAGTACTTC. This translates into CASSFLPWRGYQETQYF.

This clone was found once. The CDR3 DNA reads as TGCGCCAGCAGTGTCGGCGTGGCCTACGAGCAGTACTTC. The encoded protein is CASSVGVAYEQYF. V and J are TRBV10-1 and TRBJ2-7; D gene uncertain. Looked up from germline, CDR1 is WNHNN and CDR2 is SYGVQD (reference sequence). This CDR3 is 13 amino acids long. V dropped 4 bases and J dropped 2 bases, with 9 bases sitting between them.

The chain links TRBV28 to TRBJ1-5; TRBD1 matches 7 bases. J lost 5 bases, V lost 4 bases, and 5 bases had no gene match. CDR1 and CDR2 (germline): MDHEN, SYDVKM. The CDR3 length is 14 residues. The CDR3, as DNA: TGTGCCAGCAGTTATCGGACAGGCTATCAGCCCCAGCATTTT. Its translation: CASSYRTGYQPQHF.

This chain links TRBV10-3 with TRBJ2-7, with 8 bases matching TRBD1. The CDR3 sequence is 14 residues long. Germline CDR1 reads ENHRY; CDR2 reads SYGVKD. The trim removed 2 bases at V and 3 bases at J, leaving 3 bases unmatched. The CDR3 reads CAISERQGNYEQYF. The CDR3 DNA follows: TGTGCCATCAGTGAGCGACAGGGGAACTACGAGCAGTACTTC.

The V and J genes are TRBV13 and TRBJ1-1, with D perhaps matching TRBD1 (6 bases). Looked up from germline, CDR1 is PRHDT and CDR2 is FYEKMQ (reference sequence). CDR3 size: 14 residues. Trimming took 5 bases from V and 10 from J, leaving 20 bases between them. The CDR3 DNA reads TGTGCCAGCAGCCCGACCGGACAGACCCGCGGAGCTTTCTTT. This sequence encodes CASSPTGQTRGAFF. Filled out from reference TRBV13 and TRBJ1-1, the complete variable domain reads AAGVIQSPRHLIKEKRETATLKCYPIPRHDTVYWYQQGPGQDPQFLISFYEKMQSDKGSIPDRFSAQQFSDYHSELNMSSLELGDSALYFCASSPTGQTRGAFFGQGTRLTVV.

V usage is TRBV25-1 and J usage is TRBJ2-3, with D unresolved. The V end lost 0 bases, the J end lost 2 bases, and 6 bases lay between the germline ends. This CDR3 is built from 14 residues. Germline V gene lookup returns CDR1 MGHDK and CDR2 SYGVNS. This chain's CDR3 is CASSEYRLTDTQYF. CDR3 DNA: TGTGCCAGCAGTGAATATAGGCTCACAGATACGCAGTATTTT. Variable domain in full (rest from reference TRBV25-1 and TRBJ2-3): EADIYQTPRYLVIGTGKKITLECSQTMGHDKMYWYQQDPGMELHLIHYSYGVNSTEKGDLSSESTVSRIRTEHFPLTLESARPSHTSQYLCASSEYRLTDTQYFGPGTRLTVL.

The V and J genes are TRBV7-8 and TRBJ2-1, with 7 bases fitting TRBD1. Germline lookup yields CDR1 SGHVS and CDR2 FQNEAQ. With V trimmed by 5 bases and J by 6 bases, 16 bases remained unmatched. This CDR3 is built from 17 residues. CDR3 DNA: TGTGCCAGCAGCAGATCTCCACACCGGGACAGCCTCAATGAGCAGTTCTTC. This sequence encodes CASSRSPHRDSLNEQFF.

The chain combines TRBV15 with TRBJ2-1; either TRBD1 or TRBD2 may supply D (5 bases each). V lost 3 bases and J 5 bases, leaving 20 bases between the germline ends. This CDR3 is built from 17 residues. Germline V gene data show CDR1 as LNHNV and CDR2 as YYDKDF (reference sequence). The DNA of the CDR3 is TGTGCCACCAGCAGGGGGATCCAGGGACGTGAAGACAATGAGCAGTTCTTC. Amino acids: CATSRGIQGREDNEQFF.

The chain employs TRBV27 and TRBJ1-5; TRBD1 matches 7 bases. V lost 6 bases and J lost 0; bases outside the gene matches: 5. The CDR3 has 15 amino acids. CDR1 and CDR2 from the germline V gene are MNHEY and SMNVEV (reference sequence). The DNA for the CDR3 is TGTGCCAGCAGCCTGACAGGGAATAGCAATCAGCCCCAGCATTTT. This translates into CASSLTGNSNQPQHF.

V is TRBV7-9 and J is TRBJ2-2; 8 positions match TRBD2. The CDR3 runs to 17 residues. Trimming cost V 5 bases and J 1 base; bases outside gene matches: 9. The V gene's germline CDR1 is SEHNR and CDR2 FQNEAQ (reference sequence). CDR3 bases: TGTGCCAGCAGCCTCACCTTAGCGGGGTTGAACACCGGGGAGCTGTTTTTT. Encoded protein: CASSLTLAGLNTGELFF.

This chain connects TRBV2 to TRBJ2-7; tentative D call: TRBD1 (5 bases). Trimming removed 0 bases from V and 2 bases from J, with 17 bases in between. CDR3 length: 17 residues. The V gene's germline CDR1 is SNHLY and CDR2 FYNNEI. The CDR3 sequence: CASSEALWAGQTYEQYF. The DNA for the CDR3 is TGTGCCAGCAGTGAAGCGCTTTGGGCAGGGCAAACCTACGAGCAGTACTTC.

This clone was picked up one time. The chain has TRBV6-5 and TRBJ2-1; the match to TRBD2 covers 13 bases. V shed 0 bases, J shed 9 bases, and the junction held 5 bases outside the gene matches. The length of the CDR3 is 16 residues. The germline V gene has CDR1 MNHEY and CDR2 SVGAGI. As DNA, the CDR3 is TGTGCCAGCAGTTACTCGCGACTAGCGGGAGGCCGTGAGCAGTTCTTC. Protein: CASSYSRLAGGREQFF.

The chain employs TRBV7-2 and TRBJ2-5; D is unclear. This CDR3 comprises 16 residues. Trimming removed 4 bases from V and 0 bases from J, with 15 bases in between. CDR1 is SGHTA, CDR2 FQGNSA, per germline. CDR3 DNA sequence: TGTGCCAGCAGCTATACACGAACGAAGTACCAAGAGACCCAGTACTTC. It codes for CASSYTRTKYQETQYF.

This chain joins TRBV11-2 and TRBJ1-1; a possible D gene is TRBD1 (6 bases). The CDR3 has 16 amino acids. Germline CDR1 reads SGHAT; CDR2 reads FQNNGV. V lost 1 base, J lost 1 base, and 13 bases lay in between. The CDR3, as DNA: TGTGCCAGCAGCTTAGTTTACAGGGTGAAGAACACTGAAGCTTTCTTT. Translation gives CASSLVYRVKNTEAFF.

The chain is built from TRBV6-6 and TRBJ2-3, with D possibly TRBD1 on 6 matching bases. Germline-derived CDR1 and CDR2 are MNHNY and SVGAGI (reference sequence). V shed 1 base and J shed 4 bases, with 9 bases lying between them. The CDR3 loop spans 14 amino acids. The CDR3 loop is CASSYFTGSDTQYF. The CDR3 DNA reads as TGTGCCAGCAGTTACTTTACAGGGTCAGATACGCAGTATTTT.